These 31 T cell receptor beta chains were all obtained from the same sample, sequenced in a study of blood T cells in healthy people across ages. The use of a sample-barcoded 5' primer and a J-beta primer mix characterized a second PCR of 7 to 11 cycles. MiXCR, run by TCRdb on the 5' RACE reads, gives a single entry per CDR3 protein. The repertoire holds about 930,000 distinct CDR3 sequences, with roughly 29% as singletons. These data also formed part of another study, on T cells of mothers and their children.

Input material: blood. These receptors were taken from a woman in her 40s in good health.

A few counts support this clonotype. The V call is TRBV6-2 or TRBV6-3, the J call TRBJ1-1; 7 nucleotides agree with TRBD1. Germline assignment: CDR1 MNHEY and CDR2 SVGEGT. With 5 bases clipped from V and 4 bases from J, the junction kept 7 bases outside the gene matches. This CDR3 region has 14 residues. The CDR3, as DNA: TGTGCCAGCAGTCGCAGACAGGGAGGCACTGAAGCTTTCTTT. Protein sequence: CASSRRQGGTEAFF.

As for this clonotype: This could be a read error, since a much larger clone is one nucleotide away. The V gene is TRBV20-1, the J gene TRBJ2-7; tentatively, D is TRBD1 or TRBD2 (7 bases each). Trimming removed 8 bases from V and 1 base from J, with 21 bases in between. Germline CDR1 reads DFQATT; CDR2 reads SNEGSKA (reference sequence). The CDR3 is 15 amino acids. CDR3 loop: CSTRQGGSLSYEQYF. CDR3 DNA: TGCAGTACTCGACAGGGAGGGAGCCTTTCCTACGAGCAGTACTTC.

This clonotype occurred a few times. V is TRBV29-1 and J is TRBJ1-1; possibly TRBD1 for D (5 bases). V was clipped by 3 bases and J by 7 bases, with 12 bases between them. Germline V lookup: CDR1 SQVTM, CDR2 ANQGSEA. The CDR3 contains 12 residues. CDR3 DNA: TGCAGCGTTGAGGGGGTAGGGGTTGAAGCTTTCTTT. It yields the protein CSVEGVGVEAFF. Variable domain in full (rest from reference TRBV29-1 and TRBJ1-1): SAVISQKPSRDICQRGTSLTIQCQVDSQVTMMFWYRQQPGQSLTLIATANQGSEATYESGFVIDKFPISRPNLTFSTLTVSNMSPEDSSIYLCSVEGVGVEAFFGQGTRLTVV.

This clonotype was observed many times. The chain carries TRBV20-1 and TRBJ2-1; 8 bases are shared with TRBD2. This CDR3 region has 13 residues. V was pared by 0 bases and J by 10 bases, with 5 bases of the junction left unmatched. Per the germline V gene, CDR1 is DFQATT and CDR2 is SNEGSKA (reference sequence). CDR3 in DNA: TGCAGTGCTAGAGATTGGACTAGCCTCGAGCAGTTCTTC. As protein: CSARDWTSLEQFF.

This clonotype has at least ten counts. This chain connects TRBV12-3 or TRBV12-4 to TRBJ2-1; D tentatively fits TRBD1 or TRBD2 (5 bases each). Trimming stripped 1 base from V and 8 bases from J, with 6 bases between. The CDR3 length is 12 residues. The CDR3 DNA follows: TGTGCCAGCAGTTTAGGGGGGTATGAGCAGTTCTTC. It translates to CASSLGGYEQFF.

In DNA form, the CDR3 reads TGTGCCATCAGTGAGGGGGGGAATTTCGGCTACACCTTC. Its translation is CAISEGGNFGYTF. V usage is TRBV10-3 and J usage is TRBJ1-2, with D perhaps TRBD1 (5 bases). The germline V gene has CDR1 ENHRY and CDR2 SYGVKD. With 2 bases removed from V and 8 bases from J, the gap between germline ends came to 12 bases. There are 13 residues in the CDR3.

The V gene is TRBV20-1, the J gene TRBJ1-5; 10 bases are shared with TRBD1. Germline-derived CDR1 and CDR2 are DFQATT and SNEGSKA (reference sequence). The CDR3 is made up of 15 amino acids. J gave up 11 bases and V 6 bases, and 16 bases lay outside the gene matches. CDR3 residues: CSAPGTGALGRAQHF. The CDR3 bases are TGCAGTGCCCCCGGGACAGGGGCTCTAGGGAGGGCCCAGCATTTT.

With respect to this clonotype: This clone may be a read error of a much larger clone one base away. The V gene is TRBV6-5, the J gene TRBJ2-7, with D hard to call. Germline CDR1 MNHEY, CDR2 SVGAGI. The CDR3 totals 14 residues. The CDR3 loop reads CTSSYGRSSYEQYF. As DNA, the CDR3 is TGTACCAGCAGTTATGGCAGGAGCTCCTACGAGCAGTACTTC.

The chain combines TRBV12-3 or TRBV12-4 with TRBJ1-3; D may be TRBD1 (6 bases). Trimming took 6 bases from V and 4 from J, leaving 16 bases between them. CDR3 length: 15 residues. CDR3: CASSHINRAGNTIYF. Written as DNA, the CDR3 is TGTGCCAGCAGCCACATAAACAGGGCAGGAAACACCATATATTTT.

This clonotype was seen many times. This rearrangement joins TRBV18 to TRBJ1-2; TRBD1 agrees at 9 bases. V shed 3 bases, J shed 2 bases, and the junction held 13 bases outside the gene matches. This CDR3 has 18 residues. Germline V lookup: CDR1 KGHSH, CDR2 LQKENI. The chain's CDR3 is CASSPTGQGKVENYGYTF. CDR3 nucleotides: TGTGCCAGCTCACCTACGGGACAGGGTAAAGTGGAGAACTATGGCTACACCTTC.

This clonotype was detected many times. The chain recombines TRBV7-2 with TRBJ2-1; possible D gene TRBD2, 6 bases. Trimming removed 5 bases from V and 12 bases from J, with 20 bases in between. The CDR3 has 14 amino acids. Germline values: CDR1 SGHTA, CDR2 FQGNSA. The CDR3 coding sequence is TGTGCCAGCAGCGCCCGTTCGGGGGTCCAAGGGCAGTTCTTC. Its translation: CASSARSGVQGQFF.

This chain links TRBV20-1 with TRBJ2-7; weak D call: TRBD1 (6 bases). V was shortened by 3 bases and J by 1 base, with 10 bases between the two germline ends. Germline V gene data show CDR1 as DFQATT and CDR2 as SNEGSKA (reference sequence). The CDR3 covers 13 residues. The CDR3 coding sequence is TGCAGTGCTAGTGGAACAGGGTCCTACGAGCAGTACTTC. It specifies CSASGTGSYEQYF.

Regarding this clonotype: Possible read error: a much larger clone is one base away. This sequence joins TRBV12-3 or TRBV12-4 and TRBJ2-7; 8 positions match TRBD1. With 5 bases clipped from V and 2 bases from J, the junction kept 8 bases outside the gene matches. CDR3 length equals 15 residues. CDR3 sequence: CASSKQGTGPYEQYF. The CDR3 region has the DNA TGTGCCAGCAGTAAACAGGGGACAGGACCCTACGAGCAGTACTTC.

This clonotype was seen a few times. The chain couples TRBV5-1 to TRBJ2-1, with 10 bases lining up with TRBD2. The trim removed 2 bases at V and 8 bases at J, leaving 7 bases unmatched. CDR3 size: 15 residues. Germline CDR1 is SGHRS and CDR2 is YFSETQ. The CDR3 sequence is CASSFPQRGGDEQFF. The CDR3 DNA follows: TGCGCCAGCAGCTTCCCCCAGCGGGGGGGCGATGAGCAGTTCTTC.

This clonotype was counted ten times or more. The chain combines TRBV29-1 with TRBJ1-1; no firm D call. The CDR3 contains 11 residues. CDR1 is SQVTM, CDR2 ANQGSEA, per germline. The V end lost 4 bases, the J end lost 7 bases, and 10 bases lay between the germline ends. CDR3 DNA sequence: TGCAGCGTTGGGGGAGGGTTTGAAGCTTTCTTT. This translates into CSVGGGFEAFF.

Many counts were recorded for this clonotype. V usage is TRBV20-1 and J usage is TRBJ1-6, with 7 bases lining up with TRBD1. The CDR3 is 14 residues long. The ends lost 2 bases at V and 7 bases at J; junction bases unmatched: 5. Germline V gene lookup returns CDR1 DFQATT and CDR2 SNEGSKA (reference sequence). The CDR3 DNA is TGCAGTGCTAGATTGCTGGGACAGAATTCACCCCTCCACTTT. As protein: CSARLLGQNSPLHF.

J is TRBJ2-4 and V is TRBV6-5, with TRBD1 as a possible D gene (7 bases). The CDR3 contains 13 residues. Trimming took off 10 bases at V and 13 bases at J, with 23 bases between the two ends. Germline lookup yields CDR1 MNHEY and CDR2 SVGAGI. CDR3: CATRGQESREQYF. CDR3 nucleotides: TGTGCCACCCGAGGACAGGAAAGTCGGGAGCAGTACTTC.

The chain carries TRBV4-2 and TRBJ1-2; D is uncertain. Per germline, CDR1 LGHNA and CDR2 YNFKEQ. This CDR3 has 16 amino acids. Trimming left V 0 bases short and J 3 bases short, with 14 bases between. The CDR3: CASSQDPQAAYYGYTF. The CDR3 nucleotides are TGTGCCAGCAGCCAAGATCCGCAGGCTGCTTACTATGGCTACACCTTC.

Of note for this clonotype: A much larger clone lies a single base off, so this may be a read error. CDR3 region: CASSQDPQEYCEQYF. The CDR3 DNA follows: TGCGCCAGCAGCCAAGATCCCCAAGAATACTGCGAGCAGTACTTC. This sequence joins TRBV4-1 and TRBJ2-7; unclear D gene. Germline assignment: CDR1 MGHRA and CDR2 YSYEKL. This CDR3 spans 15 amino acids. V was trimmed by 0 bases and J by 6 bases, leaving 15 bases between them.

About this clonotype: At one end the junction does not follow the germline gene, possibly because of a read error. The CDR3 DNA sequence: TGTGCCAACAGTTTTGGGACAGGGGACAATGAGCAGTTCTTC. This translates into CANSFGTGDNEQFF. The chain is built from TRBV12-3 or TRBV12-4 and TRBJ2-1; 10 nucleotides line up with TRBD1. The CDR3 contains 14 residues.

Of note for this clonotype: This may come from a read error, since a much larger clone is one base off. V is TRBV7-3 and J is TRBJ2-6, with D perhaps TRBD1 (6 bases). CDR3 length: 15 residues. Germline V gene data show CDR1 as SGHTA and CDR2 as FQGTGA. CDR3 region: CASSYRASEANVLTF. CDR3 nucleotides: TGTGCCAGCAGCTACAGGGCCTCTGAGGCCAACGTCCTGACTTTC. Together with reference TRBV7-3 and TRBJ2-6, the CDR3 gives the full variable domain: GAGVSQTPSNKVTEKGKYVELRCDPISGHTALYWYRQSLGQGPEFLIYFQGTGAADDSGLPNDRFFAVRPEGSVSTLKIQRTERGDSAVYLCASSYRASEANVLTFGAGSRLTVL.

Regarding this clonotype: Since a much larger clone is just one base distant, this may be a read error. The rearrangement links TRBV20-1 to TRBJ2-5; D perhaps matches TRBD1 (6 bases). This CDR3 comprises 12 residues. Germline V gene sequence: CDR1 DFQATT, CDR2 SNEGSKA (reference sequence). CDR3 protein: CSALRGQEAQYF. DNA of the CDR3: TGCAGTGCTCTCAGGGGCCAAGAGGCCCAGTACTTC.

This clonotype was detected once. The chain is built from TRBV9 and TRBJ2-3; 12 nucleotides match TRBD2. V lost 0 bases and J lost 5; bases outside the gene matches: 4. CDR1 is SGDLS, CDR2 YYNGEE, per germline. This CDR3 region has 16 residues. DNA of the CDR3: TGTGCCAGCAGCGTAGACACTAGCGGGGGGCAAGATACGCAGTATTTT. The encoded protein is CASSVDTSGGQDTQYF.

A remark on this clonotype: This may arise from a read error, as a much more abundant clone is one base away. The chain is built from TRBV20-1 and TRBJ2-1; D unresolved. The germline CDR1 and CDR2 sequences are DFQATT and SNEGSKA (reference sequence). The CDR3 consists of 14 residues. The V and J ends lost 0 bases and 5 bases respectively, with 11 bases between them. The CDR3 nucleotides read TGCAGTGCTAGAGATTTCAGCTGGGACAATGAGCAGTTCTTC. It codes for CSARDFSWDNEQFF.

The sample holds one count of this clonotype. Here the CDR3 omits its conserved ending phenylalanine or tryptophan, so a read error is the likely source. The chain carries TRBV3-1 and TRBJ2-1, with D maybe TRBD1 (5 bases). V gave up 1 base and J gave up 8 bases, with 15 bases separating them. The length of the CDR3 is 15 residues. Looked up from germline, CDR1 is LGHDT and CDR2 is YNNKEL (reference sequence). The CDR3 sequence is CASSQVAGQGYEQFV. The CDR3 nucleotides are TGTGCCAGCAGCCAAGTGGCAGGGCAAGGGTATGAGCAGTTCGTC.

This clonotype occurred a few times. The rearrangement joins TRBV7-9 to TRBJ2-3, with D unresolved. In germline, CDR1 is SEHNR, CDR2 FQNEAQ (reference sequence). The V end lost 5 bases, the J end lost 2 bases, and 14 bases lay between the germline ends. The CDR3 covers 15 residues. The CDR3, as DNA: TGTGCCAGCAGCCCTTCTCTGAGTCCCACAGATACGCAGTATTTT. Translating it yields CASSPSLSPTDTQYF.

The genes are TRBV24-1 and TRBJ2-3; TRBD1 might be the D (6 bases). There are 16 residues in the CDR3. In germline, CDR1 is KGHDR, CDR2 SFDVKD. V dropped 0 bases and J dropped 4 bases, with 13 bases sitting between them. CDR3 sequence reads: CATSDLGRGPSDTQYF. CDR3 nucleotide sequence: TGTGCCACCAGTGATTTGGGCAGGGGCCCGTCAGATACGCAGTATTTT.

This clonotype showed up many times. V is TRBV20-1 and J is TRBJ1-5, with D possibly being TRBD1 (6 bases). This CDR3 is 12 amino acids long. Per germline, CDR1 DFQATT and CDR2 SNEGSKA (reference sequence). V was cut by 6 bases and J by 6 bases, with 12 bases left in between. The CDR3 here is CSATEGVQPQHF. Here the CDR3 DNA reads TGCAGTGCAACAGAGGGGGTTCAGCCCCAGCATTTT.

This clonotype was picked up a small number of times. The chain couples TRBV2 to TRBJ1-2, with D possibly matching TRBD1 (5 bases). The germline V gene has CDR1 SNHLY and CDR2 FYNNEI. This CDR3 contains 14 residues. V was clipped by 5 bases and J by 8 bases, with 18 bases between them. The chain's CDR3 is CASSLITRQLGYTF. DNA for the CDR3: TGTGCCAGCAGTTTGATTACCCGACAGCTGGGCTACACCTTC.

Comment on this clonotype: The junction departs from germline at one end; a sequencing error may be responsible. The chain combines TRBV20-1 with TRBJ2-2, with TRBD1 matching over 10 bases. Per germline, CDR1 DFQATT and CDR2 SNEGSKA (reference sequence). This CDR3 is built from 16 residues. The CDR3 loop reads CSARFSGTGDTGERFF. In DNA, the CDR3 is TGCAGTGCTAGATTTTCCGGGACAGGGGACACCGGGGAGCGGTTTTTT.

The sample holds many counts of this clonotype. The rearrangement uses TRBV30 and TRBJ1-2; TRBD1 matches 7 bases. This CDR3 region has 13 residues. The junction had 2 bases not matched to a gene; V was cut back by 0 bases and J by 4 bases. Germline V gene lookup returns CDR1 GTSNPN and CDR2 SVGIG (reference sequence). Here the CDR3 reads CAWSVDRAYGYTF. In nucleotides, the CDR3 is TGTGCCTGGAGTGTTGACAGGGCCTATGGCTACACCTTC. The whole variable domain, remainder taken from reference TRBV30 and TRBJ1-2, is SQTIHQWPATLVQPVGSPLSLECTVEGTSNPNLYWYRQAAGRGLQLLFYSVGIGQISSEVPQNLSASRPQDRQFILSSKKLLLSDSGFYLCAWSVDRAYGYTFGSGTRLTVV.